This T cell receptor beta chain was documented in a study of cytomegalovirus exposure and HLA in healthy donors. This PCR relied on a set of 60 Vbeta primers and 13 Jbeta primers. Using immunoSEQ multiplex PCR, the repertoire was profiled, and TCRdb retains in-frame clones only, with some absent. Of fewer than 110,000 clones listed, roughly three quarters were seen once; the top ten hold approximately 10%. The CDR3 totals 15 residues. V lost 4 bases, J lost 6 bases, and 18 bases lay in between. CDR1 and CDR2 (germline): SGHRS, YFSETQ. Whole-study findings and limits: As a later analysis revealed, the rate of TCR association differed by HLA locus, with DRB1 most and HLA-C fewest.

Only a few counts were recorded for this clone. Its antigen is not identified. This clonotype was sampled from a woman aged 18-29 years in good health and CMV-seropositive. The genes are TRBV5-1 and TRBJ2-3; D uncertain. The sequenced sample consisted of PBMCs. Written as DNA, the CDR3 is TGCGCCAGCAGCCGCCTCGTCGCCGAGGAGGATACGCAGTATTTT. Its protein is CASSRLVAEEDTQYF.